The following is a TCR beta chain sequence with its context. The antigen remains unidentified. The CDR3 is 15 amino acids. After removal of 2 bases from V and 2 bases from J, the junction contained 4 bases not matched to a gene. CDR1 and CDR2 (germline): MNHNY, SVGAGI (reference sequence). This entry comes from a study of CD8+ T cells in alopecia areata. In the study overall: The SALT score measured affected scalp surface percentage in treated patients. Overall study findings and caveats: Patients showed less clear TCR sequence sharing than mice, possibly partly because of HLA diversity.

Regarding treatment: oral pan-JAK inhibitor, 5-10 mg twice daily. Isolation of CD4+ and CD8+ T cells from PBMCs was achieved by sorting. Reverse transcription of extracted RNA yielded cDNA, which provided the sequencing template. Method: immunoSEQ multiplex PCR; TCRdb's copy keeps in-frame clones and lacks some. The data hold a few hundred thousand clones, with roughly two fifths observed a single time. The sample in question was CD4+ T cells sorted from blood, obtained at approximately week 30, from a patient treated with tofacitinib. V usage is TRBV6-6 and J usage is TRBJ2-7; 9 bases agree with TRBD2. This TCR derives from a human donor with alopecia areata. The CDR3 loop is CASSYGAGGTYEQYF. The CDR3 nucleotides read TGTGCCAGCAGTTACGGGGCGGGAGGGACCTACGAGCAGTACTTC.